The 23 T cell receptor beta chains presented below share a single source sample, sequenced in a study of post-analysis software for immune sequencing data. The study's findings and limits: About 5 TRBV segments occurring more often in patients than controls included TRBV5-6, TRBV5-1 and TRBV20-1.

For these TCRs, the target antigens are not known. Unique molecular identifiers were present in the TCR beta cDNA libraries. TCRdb redid the calling of the PCR reads with MiXCR, one entry per CDR3 protein. The sample has approximately 630,000 distinct CDR3 sequences, approximately 60% seen once. Input material: blood. The origin of the receptors is a girl aged 2 to 9 with multiple sclerosis.

This chain's CDR3 is CASSADYTSSYEQYF. DNA of the CDR3: TGTGCCAGCAGTGCGGACTATACTAGCTCCTACGAGCAGTACTTC. The chain uses TRBV12-3 or TRBV12-4 and TRBJ2-7, with TRBD2 as a possible D gene (6 bases). Trimming pared 5 bases from V and 0 bases from J, leaving 14 bases between. The CDR3 totals 15 residues.

V and J are TRBV20-1 and TRBJ1-2; no firm D call. The CDR3 runs to 12 residues. Germline CDR1 reads DFQATT; CDR2 reads SNEGSKA (reference sequence). The CDR3 region has the DNA TGCATGGCGGCGTCATTGAACTATGGCTACACCTTC. Protein: CMAASLNYGYTF.

This clonotype was seen a handful of times. The V call is TRBV5-1, the J call TRBJ1-2; possible D gene TRBD1, 6 bases. This CDR3 is built from 15 residues. Trimming stripped 0 bases from V and 6 bases from J, with 15 bases between. The germline CDR1 and CDR2 sequences are SGHRS and YFSETQ. The chain's CDR3 is CASSLGQESLNGYTF. CDR3 bases: TGCGCCAGCAGCTTGGGACAGGAATCTTTGAATGGCTACACCTTC. The full variable domain, completed using reference TRBV5-1 and TRBJ1-2, is KAGVTQTPRYLIKTRGQQVTLSCSPISGHRSVSWYQQTPGQGLQFLFEYFSETQRNKGNFPGRFSGRQFSNSRSEMNVSTLELGDSALYLCASSLGQESLNGYTFGSGTRLTVV.

The chain carries TRBV6-2 or TRBV6-3 and TRBJ1-1, with D possibly TRBD1 on 5 matching bases. The CDR3 contains 15 residues. The V gene lost 6 bases and the J gene lost 1 base, with 15 bases spanning the gap. Germline V gene sequence: CDR1 MNHEY, CDR2 SVGEGT. CDR3 bases: TGTGCCAGCAGACCCACGGGACTGAGGAACACTGAAGCTTTCTTT. Protein sequence: CASRPTGLRNTEAFF.

This sequence joins TRBV7-2 and TRBJ2-4, with D maybe TRBD1 (6 bases). The DNA end lines up better with TRBJ2-7; the J call may be wrong. The CDR3 spans 13 residues. Germline-derived CDR1 and CDR2 are SGHTA and FQGNSA. CDR3 in amino acids: CASSPFPGAEQYF. CDR3 coding DNA: TGTGCCAGCAGCCCCTTTCCAGGGGCCGAGCAGTACTTC.

The chain uses TRBV6-1 and TRBJ2-2; D may be TRBD1 (6 bases). Germline V gene lookup returns CDR1 MNHNS and CDR2 SASEGT. V dropped 4 bases and J dropped 7 bases, with 19 bases sitting between them. This CDR3 comprises 16 residues. The CDR3 DNA sequence: TGTGCCAGCAGTGCCACAGGGATCGAACACTGCGGGGAGCTGTTTTTT. Protein product: CASSATGIEHCGELFF.

This clonotype has more than one count but fewer than ten. This chain uses TRBV12-3 or TRBV12-4 with TRBJ2-1; the D is unclear. V was clipped by 6 bases and J by 1 base, with 7 bases between them. There are 13 residues in the CDR3. CDR3 amino acids: CASSLRSYNEQFF. The CDR3 nucleotides read TGTGCCAGCAGCCTTAGGTCCTACAATGAGCAGTTCTTC.

The rearrangement uses TRBV5-1 and TRBJ1-1; D is ambiguous. CDR1 is SGHRS and CDR2 is YFSETQ in the germline V gene. CDR3 length equals 14 residues. With 0 bases removed from V and 1 base from J, the gap between germline ends came to 7 bases. CDR3 nucleotides: TGCGCCAGCAGCTTGGCTGTTTCGAACACTGAAGCTTTCTTT. It translates to CASSLAVSNTEAFF.

The V gene is TRBV7-2, the J gene TRBJ1-2; 7 bases are a match to TRBD1. CDR3 length equals 18 residues. V gave up 4 bases and J gave up 4 bases; unmatched junction bases: 18. Per the germline V gene, CDR1 is SGHTA and CDR2 is FQGNSA. CDR3 sequence: CASSSGAHTGALAYGYTF. The CDR3 bases are TGTGCCAGCAGCTCGGGGGCCCACACAGGGGCCTTGGCCTATGGCTACACCTTC.

This clonotype was detected only a few times. Mismatch with germline at one junction end may stem from a read error. The chain combines TRBV28 with TRBJ2-7, with D unclear. The CDR3 loop spans 18 amino acids. The germline CDR1 and CDR2 sequences are MDHEN and SYDVKM. This CDR3 is CASRRRQNRAPNAYERYF. CDR3 coding DNA: TGTGCCAGCAGGAGACGTCAGAATCGGGCCCCGAATGCGTACGAGCGGTACTTC.

This clonotype came up once. The rearrangement links TRBV9 to TRBJ2-1, with 7 bases aligning to TRBD2. This CDR3 comprises 14 residues. Trimming removed 0 bases from V and 5 bases from J; junction bases left unmatched: 2. Germline CDR1 SGDLS, CDR2 YYNGEE. The CDR3, as DNA: TGTGCCAGCAGCGTAGTGGGAGGGGACAATGAGCAGTTCTTC. Amino acids: CASSVVGGDNEQFF.

The chain carries TRBV20-1 and TRBJ2-3, with TRBD2 matching over 10 bases. The CDR3 consists of 17 residues. Germline V CDR1 and CDR2: DFQATT, SNEGSKA (reference sequence). The ends lost 3 bases at V and 3 bases at J; junction bases unmatched: 12. CDR3 region: CSASPLSGRAVTDTQYF. The DNA of the CDR3 is TGCAGTGCTAGCCCTCTCAGCGGGAGGGCCGTAACAGATACGCAGTATTTT.

This chain connects TRBV29-1 to TRBJ2-3, with TRBD2 as a possible D gene (7 bases). This CDR3 is 13 amino acids long. V was cut by 7 bases and J by 0 bases, with 11 bases left in between. Germline V gene data show CDR1 as SQVTM and CDR2 as ANQGSEA. In DNA form, the CDR3 reads TGCAGCGGAAGGGGGGGCAGCACAGATACGCAGTATTTT. It specifies CSGRGGSTDTQYF.

This clonotype appeared a few times. The genes are TRBV28 and TRBJ2-3; TRBD1 agrees at 7 bases. The germline gives CDR1 MDHEN, CDR2 SYDVKM. V was pared by 4 bases and J by 3 bases, with 7 bases of the junction left unmatched. The CDR3 is 15 residues long. The CDR3 coding sequence is TGTGCCAGCAGTTGGACCAGGGGGTGGACAGATACGCAGTATTTT. This translates into CASSWTRGWTDTQYF.

CDR3 nucleotide sequence: TGTGCCAGCAGTGGACTCAGGACCTATGGCTACACCTTC. Protein sequence: CASSGLRTYGYTF. The chain employs TRBV25-1 and TRBJ1-2; D remains unclear. This CDR3 spans 13 amino acids. Germline assignment: CDR1 MGHDK and CDR2 SYGVNS. Trimming cost V 4 bases and J 4 bases, with 10 bases left between them.

This chain connects TRBV24-1 to TRBJ1-1; TRBD1 is a possible D gene (6 bases). The CDR3 length is 13 residues. V was shortened by 4 bases and J by 3 bases, with 8 bases between the two germline ends. Germline assignment: CDR1 KGHDR and CDR2 SFDVKD. The CDR3 sequence: CATSEPGDTEAFF. The CDR3 bases are TGTGCCACCAGTGAACCAGGGGACACTGAAGCTTTCTTT.

This clonotype was recorded a few times. The rearrangement uses TRBV11-2 and TRBJ2-6; TRBD1 aligns across 11 bases. Germline-derived CDR1 and CDR2 are SGHAT and FQNNGV. The CDR3 is 19 amino acids. Unmatched junction bases numbered 10, after V lost 5 bases and J lost 1 base. CDR3 in amino acids: CASSPLRGTGGSGANVLTF. The CDR3 DNA reads as TGTGCCAGCAGCCCCCTCCGGGGGACAGGGGGATCTGGGGCCAACGTCCTGACTTTC.

This chain joins TRBV20-1 and TRBJ2-5; 8 positions match TRBD1. With the DNA end fitting TRBJ2-7 better, the J assignment may be wrong. Germline CDR1 and CDR2: DFQATT and SNEGSKA (reference sequence). This CDR3 comprises 13 residues. The CDR3 DNA reads TGCAGTGCACGACAGGGGAGCGGATACGAGCAGTACTTC. It codes for CSARQGSGYEQYF.

This clonotype was detected a few times. The CDR3 sequence is CASSLVNQPQHF. The CDR3 region has the DNA TGTGCCAGCAGTTTAGTGAATCAGCCCCAGCATTTT. The rearrangement uses TRBV12-3 or TRBV12-4 and TRBJ1-5; D not certain. V dropped 1 base and J dropped 4 bases, with 2 bases sitting between them. The CDR3 contains 12 residues.

This clonotype showed up just a few times. V gene TRBV6-5 combines with J gene TRBJ1-5; TRBD1 matches 8 bases. CDR1 MNHEY and CDR2 SVGAGI come from the germline V gene. This CDR3 region has 15 residues. The V and J ends lost 5 bases and 0 bases, in that order; junction bases with no gene match: 3. The CDR3 DNA reads as TGTGCCAGCAGTCCCGGACAGGGTAGCAATCAGCCCCAGCATTTT. Translating gives CASSPGQGSNQPQHF.

The chain recombines TRBV4-3 with TRBJ1-1, with D possibly TRBD1 on 5 matching bases. V was clipped by 4 bases and J by 1 base, with 10 bases between them. This CDR3 spans 14 amino acids. Germline CDR1 and CDR2: LGHNA and YSLEER. In nucleotides, the CDR3 is TGCGCCAGCAGCCGTGTAGGGGAGAACACTGAAGCTTTCTTT. Translating gives CASSRVGENTEAFF.

This rearrangement joins TRBV5-1 to TRBJ1-4, with TRBD1 matching over 11 bases. CDR1 and CDR2 from the germline V gene are SGHRS and YFSETQ. With 0 bases clipped from V and 8 bases from J, the junction kept 3 bases outside the gene matches. There are 15 residues in the CDR3. The CDR3 DNA reads TGCGCCAGCAGCTTGGGGGACAGGGGGGACGAAAAACTGTTTTTT. It encodes CASSLGDRGDEKLFF.

The chain couples TRBV5-1 to TRBJ2-1, with D possibly matching TRBD1 (7 bases). Germline-derived CDR1 and CDR2 are SGHRS and YFSETQ. With 4 bases removed from V and 8 bases from J, the gap between germline ends came to 19 bases. CDR3 size: 15 residues. The CDR3 loop reads CASSQTGRSYDEQFF. Here the CDR3 DNA reads TGCGCCAGCAGCCAGACAGGGAGGTCGTACGATGAGCAGTTCTTC.